This TCR beta chain was obtained from a study of a mutant IDH1 vaccine in newly diagnosed glioma. Across the study: Initiation of the vaccine course occurred 4-6 weeks after radiotherapy alone, or alongside temozolomide cycles.

The CDR3 is 14 amino acids. The germline V gene encodes CDR1 SQVTM and CDR2 ANQGSEA. V was shortened by 8 bases and J by 3 bases, with 18 bases between the two germline ends. Concerning this clone: The antigen is not known.

Time point defined: week 35, safety follow-up. Doses comprised 300 ug of mutant IDH1 20-mer peptide each, plus topical imiquimod. Vaccination of patients was performed eight times, in weeks 1, 3, 5, 7, 11, 15, 19 and 23. Using immunoSEQ multiplex PCR, the repertoire was profiled, and TCRdb retains in-frame clones only, with some absent. The sample consists of tens of thousands of clones, approximately 80% of them appearing once. This chain joins TRBV29-1 and TRBJ2-3; possibly TRBD1 for D (6 bases). The specimen comprised PBMCs, sampled from a glioma patient whose treatment included an IDH1 peptide vaccine. The TCR sequence derives from a woman in her forties with glioma. Some clones in this sample may be carry-over from other donors' samples. In nucleotides, the CDR3 is TGCAGCACCAGGGGAGTTGGGCTAACAGATACGCAGTATTTT. This translates into CSTRGVGLTDTQYF.